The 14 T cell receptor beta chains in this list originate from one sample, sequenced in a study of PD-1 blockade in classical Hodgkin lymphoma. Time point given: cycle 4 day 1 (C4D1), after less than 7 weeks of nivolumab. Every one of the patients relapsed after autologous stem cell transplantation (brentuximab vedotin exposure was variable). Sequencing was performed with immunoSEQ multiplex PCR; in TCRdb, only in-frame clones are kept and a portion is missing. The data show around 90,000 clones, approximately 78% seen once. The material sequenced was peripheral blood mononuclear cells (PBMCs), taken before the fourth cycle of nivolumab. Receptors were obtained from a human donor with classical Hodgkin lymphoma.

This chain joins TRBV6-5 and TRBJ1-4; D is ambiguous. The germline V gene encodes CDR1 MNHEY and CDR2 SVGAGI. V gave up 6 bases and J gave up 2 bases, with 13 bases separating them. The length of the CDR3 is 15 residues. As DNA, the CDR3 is TGTGCCAGCAGACCTACCCCACGGACTAATGAAAAACTGTTTTTT. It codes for CASRPTPRTNEKLFF.

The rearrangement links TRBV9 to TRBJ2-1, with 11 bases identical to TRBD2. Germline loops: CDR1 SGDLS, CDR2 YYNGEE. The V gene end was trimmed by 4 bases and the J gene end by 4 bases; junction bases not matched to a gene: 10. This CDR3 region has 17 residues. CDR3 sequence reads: CASSQTSGMGGYNEQFF. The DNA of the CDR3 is TGTGCCAGCAGCCAGACTAGCGGGATGGGTGGTTACAATGAGCAGTTCTTC.

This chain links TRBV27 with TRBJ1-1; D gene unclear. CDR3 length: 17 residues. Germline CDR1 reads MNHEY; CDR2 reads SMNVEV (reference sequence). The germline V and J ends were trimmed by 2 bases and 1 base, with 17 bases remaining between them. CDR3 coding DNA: TGTGCCAGCAGTTTACCCTGGTGGGCCAGAGGGAACACTGAAGCTTTCTTT. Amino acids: CASSLPWWARGNTEAFF.

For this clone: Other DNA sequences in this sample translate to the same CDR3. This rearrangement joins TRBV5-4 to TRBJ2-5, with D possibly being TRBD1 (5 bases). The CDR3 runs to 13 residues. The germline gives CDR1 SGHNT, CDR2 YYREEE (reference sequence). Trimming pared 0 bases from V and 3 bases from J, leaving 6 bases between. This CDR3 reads CASSLVGEETQYF. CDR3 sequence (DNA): TGTGCCAGCAGCTTGGTAGGGGAAGAGACCCAGTACTTC.

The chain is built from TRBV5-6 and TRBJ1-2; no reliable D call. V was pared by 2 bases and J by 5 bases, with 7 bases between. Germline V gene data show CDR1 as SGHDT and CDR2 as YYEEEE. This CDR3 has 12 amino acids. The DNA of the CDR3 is TGTGCCAGCAGCTTTGGCGAATATGGCTACACCTTC. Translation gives CASSFGEYGYTF.

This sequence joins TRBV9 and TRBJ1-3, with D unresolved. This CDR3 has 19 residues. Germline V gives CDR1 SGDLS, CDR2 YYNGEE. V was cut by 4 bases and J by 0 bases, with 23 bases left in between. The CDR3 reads CASSPQVDTALISGNTIYF. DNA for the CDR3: TGTGCCAGCAGCCCCCAGGTTGATACAGCCCTCATCTCTGGAAACACCATATATTTT.

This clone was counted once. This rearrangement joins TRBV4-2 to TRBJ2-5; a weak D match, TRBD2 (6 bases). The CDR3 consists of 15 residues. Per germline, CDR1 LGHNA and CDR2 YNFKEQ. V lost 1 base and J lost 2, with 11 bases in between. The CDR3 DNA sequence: TGTGCCAGCAGCCAAGGGACTATACCTCAAGAGACCCAGTACTTC. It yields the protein CASSQGTIPQETQYF.

As DNA, the CDR3 is TGTGCCAGCAGCTTGGAAGTCTCTGGAAACACCATATATTTT. This encodes CASSLEVSGNTIYF. The chain has TRBV7-9 and TRBJ1-3; D not certain. Germline V gene sequence: CDR1 SEHNR, CDR2 FQNEAQ (reference sequence). CDR3 length equals 14 residues. The V end lost 3 bases, the J end lost 0 bases, and 6 bases lay between the germline ends.

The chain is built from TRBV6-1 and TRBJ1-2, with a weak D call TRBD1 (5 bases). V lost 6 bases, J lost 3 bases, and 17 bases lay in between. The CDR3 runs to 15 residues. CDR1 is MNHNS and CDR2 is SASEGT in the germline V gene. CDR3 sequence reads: CASSAALTEDYGYTF. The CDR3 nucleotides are TGTGCCAGCAGCGCCGCCTTGACAGAAGACTATGGCTACACCTTC.

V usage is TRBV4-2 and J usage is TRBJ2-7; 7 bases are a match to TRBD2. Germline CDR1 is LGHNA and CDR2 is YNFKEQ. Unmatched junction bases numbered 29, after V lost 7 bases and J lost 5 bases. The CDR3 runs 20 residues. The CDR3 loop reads CASTWGFLPGPGLKSHEQYF. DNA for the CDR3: TGTGCCAGCACGTGGGGATTTTTGCCAGGACCGGGACTAAAAAGTCACGAGCAGTACTTC.

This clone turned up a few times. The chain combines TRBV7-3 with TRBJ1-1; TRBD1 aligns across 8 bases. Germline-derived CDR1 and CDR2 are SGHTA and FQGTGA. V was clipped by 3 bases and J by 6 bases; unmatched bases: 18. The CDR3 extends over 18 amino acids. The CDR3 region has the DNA TGTGCCAGCAGCTTCGAGCCGCTTACAGGGGGGCTTCTGTCTGAAGCTTTCTTT. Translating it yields CASSFEPLTGGLLSEAFF. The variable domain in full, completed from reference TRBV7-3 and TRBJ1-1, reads GAGVSQTPSNKVTEKGKYVELRCDPISGHTALYWYRQSLGQGPEFLIYFQGTGAADDSGLPNDRFFAVRPEGSVSTLKIQRTERGDSAVYLCASSFEPLTGGLLSEAFFGQGTRLTVV.

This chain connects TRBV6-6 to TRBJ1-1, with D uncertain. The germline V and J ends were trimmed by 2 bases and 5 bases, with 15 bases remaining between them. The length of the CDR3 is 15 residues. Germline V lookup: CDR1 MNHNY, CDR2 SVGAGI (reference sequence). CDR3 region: CASSYNQLSGTEAFF. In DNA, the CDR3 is TGTGCCAGCAGTTACAACCAGCTCTCGGGGACTGAAGCTTTCTTT.

Written as DNA, the CDR3 is TGTGCCAGCAGCTTGCCGGGGATGAACACCATATATTTT. Translation gives CASSLPGMNTIYF. V gene TRBV5-4 combines with J gene TRBJ1-3; D gene ambiguous. The CDR3 length is 13 residues. With 1 base removed from V and 7 bases from J, the gap between germline ends came to 9 bases. Germline V gene lookup returns CDR1 SGHNT and CDR2 YYREEE (reference sequence).

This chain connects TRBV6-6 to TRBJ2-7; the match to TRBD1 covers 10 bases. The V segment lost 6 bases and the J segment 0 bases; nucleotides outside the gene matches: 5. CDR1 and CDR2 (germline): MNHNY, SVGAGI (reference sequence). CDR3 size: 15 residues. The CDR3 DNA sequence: TGTGCCAGCAGCACAAGGACAGGGGGCTCCTACGAGCAGTACTTC. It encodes CASSTRTGGSYEQYF.